This TCR beta chain is drawn from a study of cytotoxic CD8 clonotypes in ibrutinib-treated CLL. Study results and caveats: Against age-matched healthy donors, baseline clonality ran higher and tracked circulating CD8+ T-cell counts. Sampling times differed between sustained-remission and progressing patients. Under therapy, public clonotypes either contracted or stayed stable, and they were uncommon.

Cryopreserved PBMCs supplied approximately 1.9 micrograms of genomic DNA for TCR beta libraries. This clone was counted a single time. What it recognizes is unknown. Assay: immunoSEQ multiplex PCR; the TCRdb copy retains only in-frame clones and omits some. The repertoire has approximately 100,000 clones, approximately 82% of them found once; the top ten carry 32%. This specimen was PBMCs, taken after 12 months of ibrutinib treatment. The receptor was derived from a human donor with chronic lymphocytic leukemia.

The CDR3 nucleotides are TGTGCCAGCAGCTCTAGCGGGGGGTACACAGATACGCAGTATTTT. This gives the protein CASSSSGGYTDTQYF. The chain uses TRBV11-2 and TRBJ2-3; 11 positions agree with TRBD2. The germline V gene encodes CDR1 SGHAT and CDR2 FQNNGV. The CDR3 length is 15 residues. With 4 bases clipped from V and 2 bases from J, the junction kept 2 bases outside the gene matches.